Listed below are T cell receptor beta chains from one sample, sequenced in a study of cytomegalovirus exposure and HLA in healthy donors. Only in-frame clones appear in the TCRdb table, and some are missing; sequencing was by immunoSEQ multiplex PCR. The sample consists of about 250,000 clones, about three quarters of them appearing once. Specimen: PBMCs. These receptors all stem from a boy aged 10-17 years in good health and CMV-seronegative. CDR3s include the opening cysteine and the closing phenylalanine or tryptophan.

j_call: TRBJ2-7; v_call: TRBV10-3; cdr3_aa: CAITDRGASYEQYF
j_call: TRBJ1-5; v_call: TRBV11-2; cdr3_aa: CASSQVPTGNQPQHF
j_call: TRBJ1-5; v_call: TRBV6-1; cdr3_aa: CASSMWTGSNQPQHF
j_call: TRBJ1-2; v_call: TRBV15; cdr3_aa: CATTNRGRFYGYTF
j_call: TRBJ2-3; v_call: TRBV2; cdr3_aa: CASRYPGTGNPQAGPSTDTQYF
j_call: TRBJ2-1; v_call: TRBV30; cdr3_aa: CAWSASALSEQFF
j_call: TRBJ2-3; v_call: TRBV9; cdr3_aa: CASSAGGTDTQYF
j_call: TRBJ1-2; v_call: TRBV19; cdr3_aa: CASSIAPQGAPANYGYTF
j_call: TRBJ2-7; v_call: TRBV29-1; cdr3_aa: CSVSDRGRSEQYF
j_call: TRBJ2-7; v_call: TRBV30; cdr3_aa: CAWSEIASSPEGQYF
j_call: TRBJ2-7; v_call: TRBV6-1; cdr3_aa: CASSELPSGRAREQYF
j_call: TRBJ2-1; v_call: TRBV25-1; cdr3_aa: CASSARQGRLEQFF
j_call: TRBJ1-2; v_call: TRBV6-6; cdr3_aa: CASSAISGGGGYTF
j_call: TRBJ1-1; v_call: TRBV30; cdr3_aa: CAWSVSAMNTEAFF
j_call: TRBJ1-1; v_call: TRBV27; cdr3_aa: CASSFSLTGGAQTEAFF
j_call: TRBJ2-3; v_call: TRBV2; cdr3_aa: CASSEALASTDTQYF
j_call: TRBJ2-2; v_call: TRBV30; cdr3_aa: CAGRVQAFTGELFF
j_call: TRBJ2-3; v_call: TRBV29-1; cdr3_aa: CSVRFSQRGVTDTQYF
j_call: TRBJ1-2; v_call: TRBV14; cdr3_aa: CASSPRQGGYGYTF
j_call: TRBJ1-3; v_call: TRBV2; cdr3_aa: CASSPQNTIYF
j_call: TRBJ1-2; v_call: TRBV11-3; cdr3_aa: CASSRQGASEYGYTF
j_call: TRBJ2-7; v_call: TRBV13; cdr3_aa: CASSRPGLAGDLCRQYF
j_call: TRBJ2-2; v_call: TRBV7-6; cdr3_aa: CASSLVITGELFF
j_call: TRBJ2-5; v_call: TRBV5-1; cdr3_aa: CASSSLQQQETQYF
j_call: TRBJ1-5; v_call: TRBV19; cdr3_aa: CASTGKAPFFYSNQPQHF
j_call: TRBJ1-1; v_call: TRBV5-6; cdr3_aa: CASTSRRNMNTEAFF
j_call: TRBJ2-1; v_call: TRBV10-1; cdr3_aa: CASSELANEQFF
j_call: TRBJ1-1; v_call: TRBV5-4; cdr3_aa: CASSRIGTGVNTEAFF
j_call: TRBJ1-4; v_call: TRBV30; cdr3_aa: CAWSDRGYEKLFF
j_call: TRBJ1-1; v_call: TRBV2; cdr3_aa: CASSTGQGSSAFF
j_call: TRBJ2-2; v_call: TRBV13; cdr3_aa: CASSLESLAIGELFF
j_call: TRBJ1-5; v_call: TRBV7-9; cdr3_aa: CASSLNGVQPQHF
j_call: TRBJ1-6; v_call: TRBV7-8; cdr3_aa: CASSWLRGGYNSPLHF